These T cell receptor beta chains were read from a single sample in a study of cytomegalovirus exposure and HLA in healthy donors. Profiled with immunoSEQ multiplex PCR; TCRdb holds only in-frame clones, not every one. The data contain over 90,000 clones, roughly 66% of them seen just once; the ten biggest clones take up 3% to 4%. The material sequenced was PBMCs. The source is a woman in her forties or fifties in good health and CMV-seronegative. CDR3s include the opening cysteine and the closing phenylalanine or tryptophan. A D gene is named only where the DNA matches it firmly. Not every row has a clone size; where given, it reads once, few, many or a size class.

j_call clone_size v_call d_call cdr3_nt cdr3_aa
TRBJ1-1 - TRBV5-1 - TGCGCCAGCAGCTTTGGGGGCGGTGGCTTAATGAACACTGAAGCTTTCTTT CASSFGGGGLMNTEAFF
TRBJ2-1 - TRBV5-4 - TGTGCCAGCAGCTTGGGGCTAGCCTTTGAGCAGTTCTTC CASSLGLAFEQFF
TRBJ2-6 once TRBV28 - TGTGCCAGCAGTGACACCCTTACACGGGCCAACGTCCTGACTTTC CASSDTLTRANVLTF
TRBJ1-1 - TRBV6-6 - TGTGCCAGCCTCCCATCGGGGGGCTCGGCTTTCTTT CASLPSGGSAFF
TRBJ2-3 - TRBV7-8 TRBD2 TGTGCCAGCAGCTTAGATGCACTAGCGGGAGATGGAGATACGCAGTATTTT CASSLDALAGDGDTQYF
TRBJ2-7 - TRBV27 TRBD2 TGTGCCAGCAGTCCGGGGACTAGCGGGTACCCCTACGAGCAGTACTTC CASSPGTSGYPYEQYF
TRBJ2-1 - TRBV30 TRBD2 TGTGCCTCTTCGAGCGGGGGGGCCCCGAATGAGCAGTTCTTC CASSSGGAPNEQFF
TRBJ2-5 - TRBV11-2 - TGTGCCAGCAGCTTAGGCAGCCAAGAGACCCAGTACTTC CASSLGSQETQYF
TRBJ2-1 - TRBV7-9 - TGTGCCAGCTCCGAGAGTGAGCAGTTCTTC CASSESEQFF
TRBJ2-1 - TRBV19 - TGTGCCAGTAGTATCCACAACAACAATGAGCAGTTCTTC CASSIHNNNEQFF
TRBJ1-2 - TRBV7-6 - TGTGCCAGCAGCTCCAACGAGAGAAAGCACGGCTACACCTTC CASSSNERKHGYTF
TRBJ2-1 once TRBV6-5 TRBD1 TGTGCCAGCAGTTACTCGACAGGGACATACAATGAGCAGTTCTTC CASSYSTGTYNEQFF
TRBJ1-1 - TRBV29-1 - TGCAGCGTTGAAGACGGGGGGCCTGAAGCTTTCTTT CSVEDGGPEAFF
TRBJ2-5 - TRBV5-1 - TGCGCCAGCAGCTTGTTGTCTTCCCAAGAGACCCAGTACTTC CASSLLSSQETQYF
TRBJ2-7 - TRBV7-3 TRBD1 TGTGCCAGCAGCGAAACCCCAGGGGGCGTATTTTACTTC CASSETPGGVFYF
TRBJ2-7 - TRBV9 TRBD2 TGTGCCAGCAGCGCGGGGGTTGGGACTAACGACGAGCAGTACTTC CASSAGVGTNDEQYF
TRBJ2-7 - TRBV28 TRBD1 TGTGCCAGCAGTTCGGGACAGTACTACGAGCAGTACTTC CASSSGQYYEQYF
TRBJ2-7 - TRBV4-1 - TGCGCCAGCAGCCAAGTAGGGGGCTACGAGCAGTACTTC CASSQVGGYEQYF
TRBJ1-1 - TRBV30 TRBD1 TGTGCCTGGAGTTCCCTCTTGGGACAGGTGAACACTGAAGCTTTCTTT CAWSSLLGQVNTEAFF
TRBJ2-1 - TRBV5-4 TRBD2 TGTGCCAGCAGCCTTAGCGGGAATGAGCAGTTCTTC CASSLSGNEQFF
TRBJ1-2 - TRBV7-9 - TGTGCCAGCAGCTTAGAAGGGCAGGGTGGCTATGGCTACACCTTC CASSLEGQGGYGYTF
TRBJ1-3 - TRBV7-2 - TGTGCCAGCAGCTTAGCGTCAGGGTTCGGAAACACCATATATTTT CASSLASGFGNTIYF
TRBJ2-1 - TRBV19 - TGTGCCAGTAGTATAGGACAGAACAATGAGCAGTTCTTC CASSIGQNNEQFF
TRBJ2-1 - TRBV6-5 - TGTGCCAGCAGTTACACCGTGGCGGGGACGGGCGATGAGCAGTTCTTC CASSYTVAGTGDEQFF
TRBJ2-3 once TRBV4-2 TRBD2 TGTGCCAGCAGCCAAGGAGCGGGGGGGAGCACAGATACGCAGTATTTT CASSQGAGGSTDTQYF
TRBJ2-1 few TRBV7-6 - TGTGCCAGCAGCTTAGAATTTTCGGGAGTGTTCCACAATGAGCAGTTCTTC CASSLEFSGVFHNEQFF
TRBJ1-6 - TRBV5-1 TRBD1 TGCGCCAGCAGTCTTTCTCCGACAGGGGGCGATTCACCCCTCCACTTT CASSLSPTGGDSPLHF
TRBJ1-1 - TRBV18 - TGTGCCAGCTCACCACGACAGGCATTTTATACTGAAGCTTTCTTT CASSPRQAFYTEAFF
TRBJ2-5 - TRBV5-1 TRBD2 TGCGCCAGCAGCTTGGGCGGCAGCGGGGGGTCCGAGACCCAGTACTTC CASSLGGSGGSETQYF
TRBJ1-2 - TRBV6-6 TRBD1 TGTGCTAACAGGGGGGGGGAGTATGGCTACACCTTC CANRGGEYGYTF
TRBJ1-6 - TRBV5-1 - TGCGCCAGCAGTTGGGGGCCCCATGGTTCACCCCTCCACTTT CASSWGPHGSPLHF
TRBJ1-1 - TRBV7-8 - TGTGCCAGCAGCTTAGCGTTCAACAGGCTCACTGAAGCTTTCTTT CASSLAFNRLTEAFF
TRBJ1-5 - TRBV27 - TGTGCCAGCAAAGGGACTCCCAGCAATCAGCCCCAGCATTTT CASKGTPSNQPQHF
TRBJ2-1 once TRBV30 TRBD2 TGTGCCTGGAGTGTACTAGCGGGGCACAATGAGCAGTTCTTC CAWSVLAGHNEQFF
TRBJ1-2 - TRBV27 - TGTGCCAGCAGTTATACAAATAACTATGGCTACACCTTC CASSYTNNYGYTF